The 28 T cell receptor beta chains presented below share a single source sample, sequenced in a study of T cells after yellow fever vaccination. MiXCR was run by TCRdb on the 5' RACE reads, yielding one entry per CDR3 protein. The sample records 620,000 or so distinct CDR3 sequences, about 17% being singletons. Material: PBMCs, obtained 5 days after the first yellow fever vaccination. These receptors all stem from a man younger than 35 who received the YFV17D yellow fever vaccine.

This clonotype turned up a few times. V and J are TRBV20-1 and TRBJ2-6; D is undetermined. V lost 1 base and J lost 0, with 10 bases in between. CDR1 and CDR2 (germline): DFQATT, SNEGSKA (reference sequence). The CDR3 extends over 16 amino acids. The CDR3 DNA follows: TGCAGTGCTAGAGGGCGTACAGACTCTGGGGCCAACGTCCTGACTTTC. Residues: CSARGRTDSGANVLTF.

This clonotype has a count of ten or more. The V and J genes are TRBV12-3 or TRBV12-4 and TRBJ2-7; 7 nucleotides line up with TRBD2. Trimming removed 3 bases from V and 3 bases from J; junction bases left unmatched: 5. CDR3 size: 14 residues. The CDR3 nucleotides are TGTGCCAGCAGTTTCGCGGGCGGGGGCTACGAGCAGTACTTC. It specifies CASSFAGGGYEQYF.

The chain combines TRBV5-1 with TRBJ2-5; perhaps TRBD1 as D (6 bases). The V gene lost 0 bases and the J gene lost 4 bases, with 19 bases spanning the gap. The length of the CDR3 is 17 residues. The germline CDR1 and CDR2 sequences are SGHRS and YFSETQ. The CDR3 DNA reads as TGCGCCAGCAGCTTGGCCGGGACATCTGATCAATCAGAGACCCAGTACTTC. Its translation: CASSLAGTSDQSETQYF.

This chain links TRBV5-1 with TRBJ1-6; D call uncertain. The V gene lost 2 bases and the J gene lost 7 bases, with 7 bases spanning the gap. CDR1 is SGHRS and CDR2 is YFSETQ in the germline V gene. The CDR3 length is 13 residues. CDR3 nucleotides: TGCGCCAGCAGCTTATTGGAGAATTCACCCCTCCACTTT. It specifies CASSLLENSPLHF.

V usage is TRBV7-6 and J usage is TRBJ2-7; D may correspond to TRBD1 or TRBD2 (6 bases each). Germline V CDR1 and CDR2: SGHVS, FNYEAQ. This CDR3 has 15 amino acids. With 1 base removed from V and 3 bases from J, the gap between germline ends came to 13 bases. The CDR3 DNA reads TGTGCCAGCAGCTTAGATCCGGGGGCCAACTACGAGCAGTACTTC. It yields the protein CASSLDPGANYEQYF.

This chain connects TRBV12-3 or TRBV12-4 to TRBJ1-1; maybe TRBD1 (6 bases). The CDR3 covers 13 residues. The germline V and J ends were trimmed by 5 bases and 8 bases, with 15 bases remaining between them. The CDR3 spells CASSGGGGGEAFF. The DNA of the CDR3 is TGTGCCAGCAGTGGGGGGGGCGGAGGGGAAGCTTTCTTT.

The chain recombines TRBV7-2 with TRBJ2-7; 9 positions agree with TRBD1. Germline CDR1 reads SGHTA; CDR2 reads FQGNSA. J was trimmed by 3 bases and V by 0 bases; bases with no gene match: 3. CDR3 length equals 15 residues. For the CDR3, the DNA is TGTGCCAGCAGCTTAGCAGGACAGGGGATCTACGAGCAGTACGTC. This sequence encodes CASSLAGQGIYEQYV.

The V and J genes are TRBV29-1 and TRBJ2-1, with D maybe TRBD1 (5 bases). Looked up from germline, CDR1 is SQVTM and CDR2 is ANQGSEA. This CDR3 has 13 amino acids. V shed 3 bases and J shed 6 bases, with 12 bases lying between them. CDR3: CSVEVRTTNEQFF. The CDR3 nucleotides read TGCAGCGTTGAGGTCAGGACAACCAATGAGCAGTTCTTC.

The V and J genes are TRBV6-5 and TRBJ2-1; possibly TRBD1 or TRBD2 for D (5 bases each). The length of the CDR3 is 13 residues. The germline V gene has CDR1 MNHEY and CDR2 SVGAGI. Trimming took off 5 bases at V and 7 bases at J, with 12 bases between the two ends. The CDR3 bases are TGTGCCAGCAGTACCGATTGGGGGAATGAGCAGTTCTTC. Amino acid sequence: CASSTDWGNEQFF.

The CDR3: CAISRGSSYNEQFF. DNA of the CDR3: TGTGCCATCAGTCGGGGGAGCTCCTACAATGAGCAGTTCTTC. V is TRBV10-3 and J is TRBJ2-1; maybe TRBD2 (6 bases). The germline gives CDR1 ENHRY, CDR2 SYGVKD. The V and J ends lost 5 bases and 0 bases respectively, with 8 bases between them. The length of the CDR3 is 14 residues.

This clonotype was observed a handful of times. J is TRBJ1-5 and V is TRBV10-3; D not resolved. Germline CDR1 and CDR2: ENHRY and SYGVKD. The ends were cut back, 3 bases at V and 4 bases at J, with 13 bases in the middle. The CDR3 is 15 amino acids. DNA for the CDR3: TGTGCCATCAGTGACAGTCGAGGAATTAATCAGCCCCAGCATTTT. The encoded protein is CAISDSRGINQPQHF.

The chain links TRBV3-1 to TRBJ2-1, with no clear D. CDR3 length: 12 residues. Germline V gene lookup returns CDR1 LGHDT and CDR2 YNNKEL (reference sequence). The ends were cut back, 8 bases at V and 4 bases at J, with 9 bases in the middle. CDR3 nucleotides: TGTGCCAGCGGTTCACTTTACAATGAGCAGTTCTTC. Its protein is CASGSLYNEQFF.

V gene TRBV9 combines with J gene TRBJ2-1; 10 positions match TRBD2. This CDR3 contains 16 residues. Germline trimming cut 0 bases from V and 3 bases from J; bases unmatched to any gene: 3. From germline, CDR1 is SGDLS and CDR2 YYNGEE. The CDR3 sequence is CASSVGASGGYNEQFF. The CDR3 coding sequence is TGTGCCAGCAGCGTAGGGGCTAGCGGGGGCTACAATGAGCAGTTCTTC.

This sequence joins TRBV7-3 and TRBJ2-3, with D tentatively TRBD1 (5 bases). Trimming took off 1 base at V and 0 bases at J, with 11 bases between the two ends. This CDR3 has 16 amino acids. The germline V gene encodes CDR1 SGHTA and CDR2 FQGTGA. CDR3 sequence: CASSLRGGSSTDTQYF. The CDR3 DNA follows: TGTGCCAGCAGCTTAAGGGGCGGTTCTAGCACAGATACGCAGTATTTT.

The rearrangement uses TRBV7-2 and TRBJ2-7; tentatively, D is TRBD2 (7 bases). This CDR3 region has 15 residues. V lost 0 bases to trimming and J lost 2 bases, with 11 bases between them. Germline loops: CDR1 SGHTA, CDR2 FQGNSA. CDR3 bases: TGTGCCAGCAGCTTAGCGGGGGGGCCCACCTACGAGCAGTACGTC. This gives the protein CASSLAGGPTYEQYV.

This chain joins TRBV5-1 and TRBJ1-1; D is undetermined. There are 14 residues in the CDR3. From germline, CDR1 is SGHRS and CDR2 YFSETQ. The germline V and J ends were trimmed by 0 bases and 4 bases, with 10 bases remaining between them. DNA of the CDR3: TGCGCCAGCAGCTTGGATTTTCTGGGCACTGAAGCTTTCTTT. Residues: CASSLDFLGTEAFF.

The chain couples TRBV16 to TRBJ2-7; D tentatively reads TRBD1 or TRBD2 (5 bases each). The V end lost 1 base, the J end lost 7 bases, and 17 bases lay between the germline ends. This CDR3 is built from 15 residues. Germline loops: CDR1 KGHSY, CDR2 FQNENV. As DNA, the CDR3 is TGTGCCAGCAGCCAATTTTCCGGGGCATACGAAGAGCAGTACTTC. This translates into CASSQFSGAYEEQYF.

The J gene is TRBJ1-1, the V gene TRBV4-1; possible D gene TRBD1, 5 bases. The germline V gene has CDR1 MGHRA and CDR2 YSYEKL. CDR3 length equals 21 residues. Trimming removed 0 bases at V and 4 bases at J, with 30 bases between. The CDR3 reads CASSQDGGQQGWLGGFTEAFF. CDR3 sequence (DNA): TGCGCCAGCAGCCAAGACGGTGGGCAGCAGGGCTGGTTGGGTGGCTTCACTGAAGCTTTCTTT.

V is TRBV12-3 or TRBV12-4 and J is TRBJ1-2; tentatively, D is TRBD1 (5 bases). The CDR3 consists of 14 residues. With 7 bases removed from V and 4 bases from J, the gap between germline ends came to 16 bases. CDR3 coding DNA: TGTGCCAGCACCTTAGGAAGAGGGGCCTATGGCTACACCTTC. Residues: CASTLGRGAYGYTF.

The chain has TRBV7-9 and TRBJ1-1, with D uncertain. Germline lookup yields CDR1 SEHNR and CDR2 FQNEAQ (reference sequence). The CDR3 consists of 15 residues. V gave up 3 bases and J gave up 10 bases, with 21 bases separating them. The chain's CDR3 is CASSFVSRTLPAAFF. DNA for the CDR3: TGTGCCAGCAGCTTCGTTAGCCGGACTCTTCCCGCAGCTTTCTTT.

The rearrangement joins TRBV6-5 to TRBJ2-5; D ambiguous. The CDR3 sequence is 15 residues long. Trimming stripped 0 bases from V and 1 base from J, with 9 bases between. In germline, CDR1 is MNHEY, CDR2 SVGAGI. CDR3 in DNA: TGTGCCAGCAGTTACTCGGACGGAATCCAAGAGACCCAGTACTTC. Translation: CASSYSDGIQETQYF.

The chain couples TRBV11-2 to TRBJ1-4; no clear D. Germline lookup yields CDR1 SGHAT and CDR2 FQNNGV. CDR3 length: 13 residues. Trimming took 4 bases from V and 8 from J, leaving 11 bases between them. The CDR3 spells CASSYRHQEKLFF. The DNA of the CDR3 is TGTGCCAGCAGCTACCGACATCAGGAAAAACTGTTTTTT.

This clonotype was counted between two and nine times. This chain connects TRBV7-2 to TRBJ1-2; maybe TRBD1 (5 bases). V was cut by 1 base and J by 5 bases, with 20 bases left in between. CDR1 SGHTA and CDR2 FQGNSA come from the germline V gene. CDR3 length: 17 amino acids. For the CDR3, the DNA is TGTGCCAGCAGCTTAGGGGGCTGGGAGGGAGGAGTGTATGGCTACACCTTC. It translates to CASSLGGWEGGVYGYTF.

This chain joins TRBV5-1 and TRBJ1-6; D remains ambiguous. The CDR3 is 14 amino acids. Germline V gene lookup returns CDR1 SGHRS and CDR2 YFSETQ. Deletions cut 2 bases from V and 6 bases from J, with 9 bases between. CDR3 sequence (DNA): TGCGCCAGCAGCTTAGACGGGTTTAATTCACCCCTCCACTTT. Its translation: CASSLDGFNSPLHF.

This clonotype came up a few times. The genes are TRBV6-1 and TRBJ2-5; D might be TRBD1 or TRBD2, each matching 5 bases. CDR3 length: 14 residues. V lost 6 bases, J lost 3 bases, and 14 bases lay in between. Germline loops: CDR1 MNHNS, CDR2 SASEGT. The CDR3 DNA reads TGTGCCAGCAGCGACCGTTTGGGGGAAGAGACCCAGTACTTC. It encodes CASSDRLGEETQYF.

The V call is TRBV12-3 or TRBV12-4, the J call TRBJ1-4; D possibly corresponds to TRBD1 (6 bases). The CDR3 length is 13 residues. With 2 bases removed from V and 11 bases from J, the gap between germline ends came to 12 bases. CDR3 protein: CASSLNRVRKLFF. The DNA for the CDR3 is TGTGCCAGCAGTTTAAACAGGGTGAGGAAACTGTTTTTT.

This clonotype was picked up a small number of times. V and J are TRBV5-1 and TRBJ1-2; 8 bases are shared with TRBD1. With 2 bases clipped from V and 6 bases from J, the junction kept 3 bases outside the gene matches. Germline V lookup: CDR1 SGHRS, CDR2 YFSETQ. The CDR3 extends over 13 amino acids. The DNA for the CDR3 is TGCGCCAGCAGCTTTCCAGGGGGCGATGGCTACACCTTC. It specifies CASSFPGGDGYTF.

In this sample, this clonotype turned up a few times. The rearrangement joins TRBV7-2 to TRBJ1-1; D might be TRBD1 (6 bases). In germline, CDR1 is SGHTA, CDR2 FQGNSA. With 5 bases removed from V and 11 bases from J, the gap between germline ends came to 18 bases. The CDR3 has 13 amino acids. The DNA for the CDR3 is TGTGCCAGCAGCCTAACAGGGACGGTTTATGCTTTCTTT. Its translation: CASSLTGTVYAFF.